A selection of T cell receptor beta chains follows, all from one sample in a study of T cells after yellow fever vaccination. One entry per CDR3 protein results from TCRdb running MiXCR on the 5' RACE reads. The profile shows about 230,000 distinct CDR3 sequences, about 7% of them singletons. The sample here was CD4+ T cells sorted from PBMCs, taken on the day of the yellow fever booster vaccination. All receptors come from a man aged 25-45 years who received the YFV17D yellow fever vaccine. The CDR3 runs from the conserved cysteine through the conserved F or W. D genes are given only for firm matches. Where a row states a size, it is once, few, many or the class of an expanded clone; other rows omit it.

V,J,size,D,DNA,CDR3
TRBV7-6,TRBJ1-1,many,TRBD1,TGTGCCAGCAGCTCCGACGACAGGGGCACTGAAGCTTTCTTT,CASSSDDRGTEAFF
TRBV20-1,TRBJ2-3,.,TRBD1,TGCAGTGCTAGAGGGGACAGGGCAACAGATACGCAGTATTTT,CSARGDRATDTQYF
TRBV5-1,TRBJ2-1,many,TRBD2,TGCGCCAGCAGCTTAATAGCGGGGAGCTCCTACAATGAGCAGTTCTTC,CASSLIAGSSYNEQFF
TRBV18,TRBJ2-7,.,.,TGTGCCAGCTCACCATCCCGGGGGCCTTCCTACGAGCAGTACTTC,CASSPSRGPSYEQYF
TRBV19,TRBJ2-1,many,TRBD2,TGTGCCAGTAGTATACCCGGGCCTAGCGGCTCCTACAATGAGCAGTTCTTC,CASSIPGPSGSYNEQFF
TRBV28,TRBJ2-2,.,.,TGTGCCAGTCGATCCCCCTCGGGGGACATGATCACCGGGGAGCTGTTTTTT,CASRSPSGDMITGELFF
TRBV20-1,TRBJ2-3,few,.,TGCAGTGCTAGAGTCAGCGGAGATACGCAGTATTTT,CSARVSGDTQYF
TRBV24-1,TRBJ2-3,few,TRBD2,TGTGCCACCAGTGACACTAGCGGACGCACAGATACGCAGTATTTT,CATSDTSGRTDTQYF
TRBV9,TRBJ2-5,many,.,TGTGCCAGCAGCGTAGCACTCCAAGAGACCCAGTACTTC,CASSVALQETQYF
TRBV7-6,TRBJ2-1,few,TRBD1,TGTGCCAGCAGCCCAGACAGGGGAAGCTCCTACAATGAGCAGTTCTTC,CASSPDRGSSYNEQFF
TRBV10-3,TRBJ2-7,few,.,TGTGCCATCAGTGAACAGAACTACGAGCAGTACTTC,CAISEQNYEQYF
TRBV29-1,TRBJ2-1,.,.,TGCAGCGTGACACCTTACAATGAGCAGTTCTTC,CSVTPYNEQFF
TRBV7-2,TRBJ2-7,many,.,TGTGCCAGCAGCTTCCAATCATCTGGGGGGTGGTACTTC,CASSFQSSGGWYF
TRBV5-8,TRBJ1-5,.,TRBD1,TGTGCCAGCAGCCGCGACAGGGCAGGACAGCCCCAGCATTTT,CASSRDRAGQPQHF
TRBV27,TRBJ2-7,.,.,TGTGCCAGCAGTTCCTCGGGATTTGGGGAGCAGTACTTC,CASSSSGFGEQYF
TRBV7-9,TRBJ2-1,many,.,TGTGCCAGCAGCTTAGCGGGAGGCCCTGAGCAGTTCTTC,CASSLAGGPEQFF
TRBV18,TRBJ2-7,few,.,TGTGCCAGCTCACCCACGGGAGTACCCTCCTACGAGCAGTACTTC,CASSPTGVPSYEQYF
TRBV24-1,TRBJ2-1,many,.,TGTGCCACCAGTGATTTGCTGGGGCTCCACCCCCCTCCCTACAATGAGCAGTTCTTC,CATSDLLGLHPPPYNEQFF
TRBV4-3,TRBJ2-1,many,.,TGCGCCAGCAGCCAAGCGAGTGCCCCTAGCGCCTACAATGAGCAGTTCTTC,CASSQASAPSAYNEQFF
TRBV9,TRBJ2-5,few,.,TGTGCCAGCAGCTCAAGAGGACGGAAACAAGAGACCCAGTACTTC,CASSSRGRKQETQYF
TRBV7-2,TRBJ2-1,.,TRBD2,TGTGCCAGCAGCTTAGCGGGACTAGCGGGAGCGGCTGAGCAGTTCTTC,CASSLAGLAGAAEQFF
TRBV11-1,TRBJ1-4,many,TRBD1,TGTGCCAGCAGCTTAGACAGGGGTTCCCGCAGAGGTAATGAAAAACTGTTTTTT,CASSLDRGSRRGNEKLFF
TRBV6-5,TRBJ1-2,many,.,TGTGCCAGCAGTCGCGGACGGAACTATGGCTACACCTTC,CASSRGRNYGYTF
TRBV6-1,TRBJ1-1,few,TRBD1,TGTGCCACCCTACAGGGGAAGAGCACTGAAGCTTTCTTT,CATLQGKSTEAFF
TRBV6-5,TRBJ2-3,.,TRBD2,TGTGCCAGCAGTTACGGGAGCGGGAGTACAGATACGCAGTATTTT,CASSYGSGSTDTQYF
TRBV20-1,TRBJ1-1,few,TRBD1,TGCAGTGCTAGAGCCCCTGGACAGGGAGGGGGGAACACTGAAGCTTTCTTT,CSARAPGQGGGNTEAFF
TRBV21-1,TRBJ2-5,few,.,TGTGCCAGCAGCAAACAGGGGGCCTTAGAGACCCAGTACTTC,CASSKQGALETQYF
TRBV7-9,TRBJ2-5,.,.,TGTGCCAGCAGCTCCCCCACGAGGAGTCGAGATAGAGAGACCCAGTACTTC,CASSSPTRSRDRETQYF
TRBV6-2/TRBV6-3,TRBJ2-3,many,TRBD2,TGTGCCAGCAGTGGACTAGCGGGGGCCCGCACAGATACGCAGTATTTT,CASSGLAGARTDTQYF
TRBV5-1,TRBJ2-5,few,TRBD2,TGCGCCAGCAGCCCCGGACTAGCAGAAGAGACCCAGTACTTC,CASSPGLAEETQYF
TRBV20-1,TRBJ2-7,few,.,TGCAGTGCTAGTCTAAGGGCGGCCTACGAGCAGTACTTC,CSASLRAAYEQYF
TRBV19,TRBJ2-1,few,.,TGTGCCAGTAGAAGAGGGGGAGGCACGGGAGAGCAGTTCTTC,CASRRGGGTGEQFF
TRBV12-3/TRBV12-4,TRBJ2-7,few,.,TGTGCCAGCACCGGTTCGGGGGTCCACGAGCAGTACTTC,CASTGSGVHEQYF
TRBV7-7,TRBJ2-3,.,.,TGTGCTAGCAGCTATTCAATGTCAGATACGCAGTATTTT,CASSYSMSDTQYF
TRBV15,TRBJ2-1,.,.,TGTGCCACCAGCAGTGCGGGATTGGCAGGGGGAAATGAGCAGCTCTTC,CATSSAGLAGGNEQLF
TRBV5-1,TRBJ2-1,.,TRBD2,TGCGCCAGCAGCATGGGACTAGCGGGGGACAATGAGCAGTTCTTC,CASSMGLAGDNEQFF
TRBV12-5,TRBJ1-2,.,.,TGTGCTAGTGGTTTGGCTTTGAGGGGAAACTATGGCTACACCTTC,CASGLALRGNYGYTF
TRBV27,TRBJ1-5,many,.,TGTGCCAGCAGTTCGAGAACAGGGATGACGTTCCATCAGCCCCAGCATTTT,CASSSRTGMTFHQPQHF
TRBV5-1,TRBJ1-4,few,.,TGCGCCAGCAGCTTGATAGGGGTCGCAACTAATGAAAAACTGTTTTTT,CASSLIGVATNEKLFF
TRBV23-1,TRBJ1-5,few,.,TGCGCCAGCAGCTCCCCGCGGGGTGATCAGCCCCAGCATTTT,CASSSPRGDQPQHF
TRBV12-3/TRBV12-4,TRBJ2-1,few,.,TGTGCCAGCAGTTTTCCCGGGACCTCCTACAATGAGCAGTTCTTC,CASSFPGTSYNEQFF
TRBV7-9,TRBJ1-1,.,.,TGTGCCAGCAGCTTTGGGCCGTCTAACACTGAAGCTTTCTTT,CASSFGPSNTEAFF
TRBV9,TRBJ2-5,.,TRBD2,TGTGCCAGCAGCGTAGCGGGGGGAGGGAAAGAGACCCAGTACTTC,CASSVAGGGKETQYF
TRBV20-1,TRBJ1-4,few,.,TGCAGTGCTTTCGAGGGGGTGGCTAATGAAAAACTGTTTTTT,CSAFEGVANEKLFF
TRBV5-1,TRBJ2-1,few,.,TGCGCCAGCAGCCTGACAGGGGAGGGGGGCAATGAGCAGTTCTTC,CASSLTGEGGNEQFF
TRBV5-1,TRBJ2-3,.,TRBD2,TGCGCCAGCAGCTCGGGGGGACTAGAAGCAGATACGCAGTATTTT,CASSSGGLEADTQYF
TRBV27,TRBJ2-5,few,.,TGTGCCAGCGCTCTGGTTCCCAGCCAAGAGACCCAGTACTTC,CASALVPSQETQYF
TRBV5-1,TRBJ2-1,many,TRBD1,TGCGCCAGCAGCGAAGGGACAGGCACCTACAATGAGCAGTTCTTC,CASSEGTGTYNEQFF
TRBV5-1,TRBJ2-1,many,TRBD2,TGCGCCAGCAGCTTGATGGCTAGCGGGAGTCAAGGGCAGTTCTTC,CASSLMASGSQGQFF
TRBV29-1,TRBJ1-1,few,.,TGCAGCGTTGAAGGCAGAGATAACACTGAAGCTTTCTTT,CSVEGRDNTEAFF
TRBV12-2,TRBJ2-6,.,.,TGTGCAAGTCGCCCTCTTTTGAGGACTAGCGGGACTGGGGCCAACGTCCTGACTTTC,CASRPLLRTSGTGANVLTF
TRBV29-1,TRBJ2-5,.,TRBD2,TGCAGCGTTGAAAAGATAGCGGGAGTGAAGACCCAGTACTTC,CSVEKIAGVKTQYF
TRBV20-1,TRBJ2-7,few,.,TGCAGTGCTAGCCCCTCGGGCAAGGGGAGCTCCTACGAGCAGTACTTC,CSASPSGKGSSYEQYF
TRBV20-1,TRBJ2-1,.,.,TGCAGTGCCCCGGTTGAGCGGATCTACAATGAGCAGTTCTTC,CSAPVERIYNEQFF
TRBV6-5,TRBJ2-7,many,TRBD2,TGTGCCAGCAGTTTCCTGACTAGCGGGAGGCACTCCTACGAGCAGTACTTC,CASSFLTSGRHSYEQYF